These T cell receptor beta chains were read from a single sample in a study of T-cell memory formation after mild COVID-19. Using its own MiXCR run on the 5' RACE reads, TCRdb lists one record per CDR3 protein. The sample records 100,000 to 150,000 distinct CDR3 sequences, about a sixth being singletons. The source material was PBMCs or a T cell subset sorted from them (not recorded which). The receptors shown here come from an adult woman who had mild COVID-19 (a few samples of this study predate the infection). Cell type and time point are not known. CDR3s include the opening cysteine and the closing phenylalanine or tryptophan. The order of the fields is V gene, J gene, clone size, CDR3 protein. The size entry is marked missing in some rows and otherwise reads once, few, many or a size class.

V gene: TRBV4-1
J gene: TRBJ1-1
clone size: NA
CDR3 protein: CASSPLRGFKPDTEAFF

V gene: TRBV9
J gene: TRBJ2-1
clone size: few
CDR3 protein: CASSRGGRGSNEQFF

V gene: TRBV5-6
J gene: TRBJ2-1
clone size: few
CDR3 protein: CASSLVDNEQFF

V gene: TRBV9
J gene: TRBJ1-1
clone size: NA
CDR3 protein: CASSVVGQGNTEAFF

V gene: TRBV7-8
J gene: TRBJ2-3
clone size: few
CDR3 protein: CASSLGPRTDTQYF

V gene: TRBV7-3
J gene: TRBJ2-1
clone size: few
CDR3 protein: CASSLMTWTGFNEQFF

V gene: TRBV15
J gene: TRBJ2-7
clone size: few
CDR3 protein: CATSRVKSGVREQYF

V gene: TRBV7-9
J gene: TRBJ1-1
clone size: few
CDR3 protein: CASNENTEAFF

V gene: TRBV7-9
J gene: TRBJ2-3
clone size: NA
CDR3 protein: CASSWASDTQYF

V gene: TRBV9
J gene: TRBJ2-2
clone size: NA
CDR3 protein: CASSLRGPSRELFF

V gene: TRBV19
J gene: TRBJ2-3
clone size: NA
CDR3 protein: CASSMPPADTQYF

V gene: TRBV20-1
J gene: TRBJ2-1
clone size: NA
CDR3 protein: CSARGQGYNEQFF

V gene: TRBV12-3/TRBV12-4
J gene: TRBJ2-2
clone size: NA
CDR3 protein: CASSRGGGDTGELFF

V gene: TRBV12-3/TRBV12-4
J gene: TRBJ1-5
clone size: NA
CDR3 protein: CASSSDGDSNQPQHF

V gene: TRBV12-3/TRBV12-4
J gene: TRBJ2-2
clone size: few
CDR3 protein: CASSVQGDTGELFF

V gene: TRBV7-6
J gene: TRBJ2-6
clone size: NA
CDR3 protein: CASSFLLGSDVLTF

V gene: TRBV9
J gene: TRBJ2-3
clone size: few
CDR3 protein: CASSVDGRARVDTQYF

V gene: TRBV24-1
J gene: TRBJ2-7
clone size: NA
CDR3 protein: CATLGQLYEQYF

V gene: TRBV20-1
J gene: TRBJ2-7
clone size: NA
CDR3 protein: CSLRQGYEQYF

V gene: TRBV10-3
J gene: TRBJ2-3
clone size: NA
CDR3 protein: CAISELGGITDTQYF

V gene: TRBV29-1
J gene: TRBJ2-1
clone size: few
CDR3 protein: CSVEGVRLAGHPLGPNEQFF

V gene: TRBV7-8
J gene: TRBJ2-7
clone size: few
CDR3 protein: CASSPQSGDRSYEQYF

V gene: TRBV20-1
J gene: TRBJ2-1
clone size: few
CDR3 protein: CSAPREGLLSSYNEQFF

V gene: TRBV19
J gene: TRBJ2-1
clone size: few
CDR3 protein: CASSAGGPYNEQFF

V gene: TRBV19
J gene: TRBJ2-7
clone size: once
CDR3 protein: CASSKGNYEQYF

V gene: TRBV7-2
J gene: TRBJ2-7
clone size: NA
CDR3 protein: CASSLGVGLREQYF